These T cell receptor beta chains were read from a single sample in a study of PD-1 blockade in classical Hodgkin lymphoma. Libraries were prepared by immunoSEQ multiplex PCR; TCRdb keeps only in-frame clonotypes and omits some of them. The sample lists roughly 15,000 clones; about two thirds were seen once. Sequencing used peripheral blood mononuclear cells (PBMCs), obtained before the second cycle of nivolumab. Receptor source: a human donor with classical Hodgkin lymphoma. The CDR3 runs from the conserved cysteine through the conserved F or W. A D gene is named only where the DNA matches it firmly. Clone size is stated in some rows and not others, as once, few, many or a class when expanded.

- | TRBJ2-7 | - | TRBV14 | TGTGCCAGCAGCGCTACTGGACCCTACGAGCAGTACTTC | CASSATGPYEQYF
- | TRBJ2-7 | few | TRBV10-3 | TGTGCCATCAGTGAAGGTTGGGACTACGAGCAGTACTTC | CAISEGWDYEQYF
TRBD1 | TRBJ1-1 | - | TRBV28 | TGTGCCAGCAGGCCTGGACAGGGGAACACTGAAGCTTTCTTT | CASRPGQGNTEAFF
TRBD2 | TRBJ2-1 | few | TRBV27 | TGTGCCAGCAGTCCCGGGACTAGCGGGATTAGAGAGCAGTTCTTC | CASSPGTSGIREQFF
TRBD2 | TRBJ2-7 | few | TRBV14 | TGTGCCAGCAGCGCAACTCACAGGAGACTAGCGGGCGACGAGTACTTC | CASSATHRRLAGDEYF
- | TRBJ2-5 | few | TRBV6-1 | TGTGCCAGCAGTGAGGGCTGGTTACCCGGGACCGAAGAGACCCAGTACTTC | CASSEGWLPGTEETQYF
TRBD1 | TRBJ1-1 | - | TRBV11-3 | TGTGCCAGCAGCTTAGGACAGGGGGAGAACACTGAAGCTTTCTTT | CASSLGQGENTEAFF
TRBD2 | TRBJ2-1 | - | TRBV9 | TGTGCCAGCAGCGAACTAGCGGGAGGGAATGAGCAGTTCTTC | CASSELAGGNEQFF
- | TRBJ2-7 | once | TRBV29-1 | TGCAGCGTTGAACCGGACAACTCCTACGAGCAGTACTTC | CSVEPDNSYEQYF
- | TRBJ1-5 | few | TRBV30 | TGTGCCTGGAGTCTAGGGGGAACCAATCAGCCCCAGCATTTT | CAWSLGGTNQPQHF
- | TRBJ2-7 | few | TRBV19 | TGTGCCAGTAATCAGGACGGCTACGAGCAGTACTTC | CASNQDGYEQYF
TRBD1 | TRBJ1-6 | - | TRBV7-6 | TGTGCCAGCAGCCCGCAGGGGGCTCGTTCACCCCTCCACTTT | CASSPQGARSPLHF
TRBD2 | TRBJ2-2 | - | TRBV29-1 | TGCAGCGTCTTAACTAGCGGGAGATACACCGGGGAGCTGTTTTTT | CSVLTSGRYTGELFF
TRBD1 | TRBJ1-5 | - | TRBV28 | TGTGCCAGCAGTTTACTCGGGACAGGTAGCAATCAGCCCCAGCATTTT | CASSLLGTGSNQPQHF
- | TRBJ1-1 | - | TRBV19 | TGTGCCAGTGGGTCCCTTGCGGGGGTAGTCCATAAAGCTTTCTTT | CASGSLAGVVHKAFF
TRBD1 | TRBJ2-5 | - | TRBV7-3 | TGTGCCAGCAGCCCTCGGGACAGGGTGGGGGAGACCCAGTACTTC | CASSPRDRVGETQYF
- | TRBJ2-2 | few | TRBV7-2 | TGTGCCAGCACCGACAAGGGGCCCGGCCCCCACCCCGGGCTGTTTTTT | CASTDKGPGPHPGLFF
- | TRBJ2-1 | - | TRBV5-1 | TGCGCCAGCAGCTCTCTGGGCACCTACAATGAGCAGTTCTTC | CASSSLGTYNEQFF
TRBD2 | TRBJ2-2 | - | TRBV18 | TGTGCCAGCTCATCGGAACTAGCGCCATGGGCGAACACCGGGGAGCTGTTTTTT | CASSSELAPWANTGELFF
TRBD1 | TRBJ1-5 | - | TRBV6-5 | TGTGCCAGCAGTACTGACAGGGGGCCCAATCAGCCCCAGCATTTT | CASSTDRGPNQPQHF
- | TRBJ1-5 | - | TRBV21-1 | TGTGCCAGCAGCAAAGGAGTAAGGGACAGAGATAGCAATCAGCCCCAGCATTTT | CASSKGVRDRDSNQPQHF
- | TRBJ2-7 | once | TRBV6-1 | TGTGCCAGCAGGTTGGCAGGGAATGCCTACGAGCAGTACTTC | CASRLAGNAYEQYF
- | TRBJ2-1 | - | TRBV18 | TGTGCCAGCTCACCACCGGGGCAAGCCGTAGTAAATGAGCAGTTCTTC | CASSPPGQAVVNEQFF
TRBD1 | TRBJ1-5 | few | TRBV28 | TGTGCCAGCAGTCAGGGGGGATTGAGCAATCAGCCCCAGCATTTT | CASSQGGLSNQPQHF